This T cell receptor beta chain was retrieved from a study of blood T cell repertoires in COVID-19. For the study at large: Sample material is recorded as cDNA or gDNA derived from T cells, B-cell-depleted T cells, or PBMCs.

Sequenced by immunoSEQ multiplex PCR; TCRdb stores in-frame clones only, minus some. The sample yields 100,000 to 150,000 clones, roughly 87% seen once. This CDR3 is built from 17 residues. The junction had 11 bases not matched to a gene; V was cut back by 5 bases and J by 3 bases. Germline V gives CDR1 SEHNR, CDR2 FQNEAQ (reference sequence). The sample comprised peripheral blood. The clonotype comes from a woman of 80 years or more with acute or convalescent COVID-19. V is TRBV7-9 and J is TRBJ1-4; TRBD1 agrees at 8 bases. The CDR3 spells CASSQPDRDRANEKLFF. The CDR3, as DNA: TGTGCCAGCAGCCAACCGGACAGGGATCGGGCTAATGAAAAACTGTTTTTT.